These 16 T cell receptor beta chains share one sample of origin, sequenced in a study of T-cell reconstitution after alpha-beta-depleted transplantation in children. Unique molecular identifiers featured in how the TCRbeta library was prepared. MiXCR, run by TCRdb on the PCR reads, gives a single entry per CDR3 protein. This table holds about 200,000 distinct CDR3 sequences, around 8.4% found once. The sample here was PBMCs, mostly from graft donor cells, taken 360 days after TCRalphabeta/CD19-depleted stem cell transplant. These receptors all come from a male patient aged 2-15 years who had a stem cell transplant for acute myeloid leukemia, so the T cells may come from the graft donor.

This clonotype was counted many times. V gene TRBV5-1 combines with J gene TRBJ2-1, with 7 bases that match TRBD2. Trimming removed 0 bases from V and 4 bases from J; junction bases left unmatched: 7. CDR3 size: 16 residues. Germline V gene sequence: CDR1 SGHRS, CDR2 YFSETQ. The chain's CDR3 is CASSLVWGGEYNEQFF. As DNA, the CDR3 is TGCGCCAGCAGCTTGGTTTGGGGGGGGGAATACAATGAGCAGTTCTTC.

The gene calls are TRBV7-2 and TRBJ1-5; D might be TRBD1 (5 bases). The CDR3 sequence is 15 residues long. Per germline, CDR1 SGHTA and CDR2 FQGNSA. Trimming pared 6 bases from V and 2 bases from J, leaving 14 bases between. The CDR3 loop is CASRSQAGGNQPQHF. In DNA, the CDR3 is TGTGCCAGCAGGTCTCAGGCGGGGGGCAATCAGCCCCAGCATTTT. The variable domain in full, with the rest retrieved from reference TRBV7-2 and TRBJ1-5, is GAGVSQSPSNKVTEKGKDVELRCDPISGHTALYWYRQSLGQGLEFLIYFQGNSAPDKSGLPSDRFSAERTGGSVSTLTIQRTQQEDSAVYLCASRSQAGGNQPQHFGDGTRLSIL.

As DNA, the CDR3 is TGTGCCAGCAGTCTTTACAGGGCAGAGTACACCGGGGAGCTGTTTTTT. Protein product: CASSLYRAEYTGELFF. The V call is TRBV11-2, the J call TRBJ2-2; D is possibly TRBD1 (6 bases). The V end was cut by 6 bases, the J end by 3 bases, with 17 bases between. The CDR3 contains 16 residues. Per germline, CDR1 SGHAT and CDR2 FQNNGV. The whole variable domain, filled in from reference TRBV11-2 and TRBJ2-2, reads EAGVAQSPRYKIIEKRQSVAFWCNPISGHATLYWYQQILGQGPKLLIQFQNNGVVDDSQLPKDRFSAERLKGVDSTLKIQPAKLEDSAVYLCASSLYRAEYTGELFFGEGSRLTVL.

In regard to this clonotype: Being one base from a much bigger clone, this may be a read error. CDR3 region: CSATGQAGRYF. CDR3 sequence (DNA): TGCAGTGCGACCGGACAGGCGGGGCGGTATTTT. The chain combines TRBV20-1 with TRBJ2-3; the D gene is possibly TRBD1 (7 bases). V lost 6 bases to trimming and J lost 14 bases, with 18 bases between them. This CDR3 is built from 11 residues. The germline gives CDR1 DFQATT, CDR2 SNEGSKA (reference sequence).

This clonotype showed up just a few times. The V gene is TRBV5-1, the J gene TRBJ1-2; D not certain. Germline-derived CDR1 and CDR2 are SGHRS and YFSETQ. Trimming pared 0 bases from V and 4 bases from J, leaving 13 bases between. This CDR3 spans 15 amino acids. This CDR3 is CASSLDPGAIYGYTF. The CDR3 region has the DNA TGCGCCAGCAGCTTGGATCCGGGTGCCATCTATGGCTACACCTTC. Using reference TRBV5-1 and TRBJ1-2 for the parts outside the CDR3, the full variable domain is KAGVTQTPRYLIKTRGQQVTLSCSPISGHRSVSWYQQTPGQGLQFLFEYFSETQRNKGNFPGRFSGRQFSNSRSEMNVSTLELGDSALYLCASSLDPGAIYGYTFGSGTRLTVV.

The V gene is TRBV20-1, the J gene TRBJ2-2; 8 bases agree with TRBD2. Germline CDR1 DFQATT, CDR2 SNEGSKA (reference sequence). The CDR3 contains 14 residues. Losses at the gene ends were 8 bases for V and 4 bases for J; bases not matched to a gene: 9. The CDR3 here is CSLKAGAGTGELFF. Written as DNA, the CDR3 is TGCAGTTTAAAAGCGGGAGCGGGCACCGGGGAGCTGTTTTTT.

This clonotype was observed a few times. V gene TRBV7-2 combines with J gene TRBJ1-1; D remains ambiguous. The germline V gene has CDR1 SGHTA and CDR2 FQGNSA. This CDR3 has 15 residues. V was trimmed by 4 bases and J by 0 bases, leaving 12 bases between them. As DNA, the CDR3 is TGTGCCAGCAGCTACCACGCAGACATGAACACTGAAGCTTTCTTT. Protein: CASSYHADMNTEAFF.

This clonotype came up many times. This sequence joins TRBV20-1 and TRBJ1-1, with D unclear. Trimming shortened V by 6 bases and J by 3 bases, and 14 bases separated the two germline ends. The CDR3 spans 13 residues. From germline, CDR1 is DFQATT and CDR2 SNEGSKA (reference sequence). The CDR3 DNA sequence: TGCAGTGCCCGATCCCGATCCGACACTGAAGCTTTCTTT. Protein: CSARSRSDTEAFF.

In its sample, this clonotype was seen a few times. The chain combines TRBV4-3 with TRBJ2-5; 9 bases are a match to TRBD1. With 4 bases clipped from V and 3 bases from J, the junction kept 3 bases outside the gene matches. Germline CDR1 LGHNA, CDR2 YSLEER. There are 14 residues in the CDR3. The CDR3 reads CASSPWDREETQYF. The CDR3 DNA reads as TGCGCCAGCAGCCCCTGGGACAGGGAAGAGACCCAGTACTTC.

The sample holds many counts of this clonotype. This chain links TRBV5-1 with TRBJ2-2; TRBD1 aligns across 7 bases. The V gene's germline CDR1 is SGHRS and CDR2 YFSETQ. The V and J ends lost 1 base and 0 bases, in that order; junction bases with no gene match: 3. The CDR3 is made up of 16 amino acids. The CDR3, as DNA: TGCGCCAGCAGCTTGCGGGACAGTTCGAACACCGGGGAGCTGTTTTTT. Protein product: CASSLRDSSNTGELFF.

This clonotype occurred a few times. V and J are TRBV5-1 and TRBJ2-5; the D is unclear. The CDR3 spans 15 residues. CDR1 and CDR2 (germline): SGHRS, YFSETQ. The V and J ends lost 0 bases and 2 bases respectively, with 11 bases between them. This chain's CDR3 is CASSLAVTSQETQYF. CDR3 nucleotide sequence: TGCGCCAGCAGCTTGGCCGTGACTTCGCAAGAGACCCAGTACTTC.

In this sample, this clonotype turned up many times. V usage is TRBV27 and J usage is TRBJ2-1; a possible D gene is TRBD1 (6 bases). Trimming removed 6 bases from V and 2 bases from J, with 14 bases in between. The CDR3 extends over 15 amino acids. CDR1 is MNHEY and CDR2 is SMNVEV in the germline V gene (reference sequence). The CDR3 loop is CASSRGPLTYNEQFF. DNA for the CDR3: TGTGCCAGCAGCAGGGGCCCTCTAACCTACAATGAGCAGTTCTTC.

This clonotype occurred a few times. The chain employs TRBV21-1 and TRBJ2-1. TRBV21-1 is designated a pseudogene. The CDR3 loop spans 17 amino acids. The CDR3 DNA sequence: TGTGCCAGCAGCAACGAGTGGCGGATCGGGGAAGAAGATGAGCAGTTCTTC. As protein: CASSNEWRIGEEDEQFF.

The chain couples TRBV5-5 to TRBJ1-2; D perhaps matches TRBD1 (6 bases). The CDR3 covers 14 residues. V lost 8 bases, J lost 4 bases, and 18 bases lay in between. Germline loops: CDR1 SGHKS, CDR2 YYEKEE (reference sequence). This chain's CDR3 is CASRRGNWVYGYTF. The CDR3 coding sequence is TGTGCCAGTAGGAGGGGGAATTGGGTCTATGGCTACACCTTC.

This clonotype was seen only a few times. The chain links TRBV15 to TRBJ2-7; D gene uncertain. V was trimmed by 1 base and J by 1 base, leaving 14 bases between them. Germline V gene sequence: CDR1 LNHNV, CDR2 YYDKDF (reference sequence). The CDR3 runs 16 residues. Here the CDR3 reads CATSRVFRARSYEQYV. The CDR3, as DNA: TGTGCCACCAGCAGAGTATTCCGAGCTCGGTCCTACGAGCAGTACGTC.

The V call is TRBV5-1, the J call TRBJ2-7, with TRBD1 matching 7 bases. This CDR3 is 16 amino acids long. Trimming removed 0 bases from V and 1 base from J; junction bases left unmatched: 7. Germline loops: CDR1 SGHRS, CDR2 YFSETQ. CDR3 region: CASSLDGTASSYEQYV. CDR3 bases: TGCGCCAGCAGCTTGGATGGGACAGCCTCTTCCTACGAGCAGTACGTC.